Given below is one T cell receptor beta chain in context. CDR1 LGHNA and CDR2 YNFKEQ come from the germline V gene. The CDR3 runs to 18 residues. Trimming removed 4 bases from V and 2 bases from J; junction bases left unmatched: 9. Treatment defined: some 20 received Ad26.COV2.S at low or high dose, single or two shots; five or six received placebo; per-sample allocation not given. Sampling was performed 63 days after the first vaccine or placebo injection. Some clones are missing from TCRdb's copy, which holds only in-frame ones; the method was immunoSEQ multiplex PCR. The top ten clones hold 6.4% of a sample with roughly 350,000 clones, about 87% of them seen once. This sample was included in a study of Ad26.COV2.S vaccination and SARS-CoV-2 variants.

The origin of this receptor is a person between 18 and 65 years old who received the Ad26.COV2.S COVID-19 vaccine or a placebo. The specimen was peripheral blood, collected in a trial of Ad26.COV2.S vaccine versus placebo. The chain recombines TRBV4-2 with TRBJ2-2, with 11 bases matching TRBD1. The DNA for the CDR3 is TGTGCCAGCAGCCGAAATACAGGGACAGGGGGTAACACCGGGGAGCTGTTTTTT. Its protein is CASSRNTGTGGNTGELFF.